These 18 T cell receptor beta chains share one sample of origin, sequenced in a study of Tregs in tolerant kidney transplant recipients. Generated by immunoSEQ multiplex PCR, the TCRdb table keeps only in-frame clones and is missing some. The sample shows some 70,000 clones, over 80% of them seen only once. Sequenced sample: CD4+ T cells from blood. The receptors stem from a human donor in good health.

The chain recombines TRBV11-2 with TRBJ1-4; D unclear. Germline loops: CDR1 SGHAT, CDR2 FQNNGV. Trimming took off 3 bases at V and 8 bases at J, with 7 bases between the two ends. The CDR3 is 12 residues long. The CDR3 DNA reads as TGTGCCAGCAGCTTTTCGGGAGAAAAACTGTTTTTT. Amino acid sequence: CASSFSGEKLFF.

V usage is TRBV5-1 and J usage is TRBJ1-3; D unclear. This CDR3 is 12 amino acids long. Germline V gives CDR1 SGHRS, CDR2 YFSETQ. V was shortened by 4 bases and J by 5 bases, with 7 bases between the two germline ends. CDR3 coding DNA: TGCGCCAGCAGCACGGACCGAAACACCATATATTTT. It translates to CASSTDRNTIYF.

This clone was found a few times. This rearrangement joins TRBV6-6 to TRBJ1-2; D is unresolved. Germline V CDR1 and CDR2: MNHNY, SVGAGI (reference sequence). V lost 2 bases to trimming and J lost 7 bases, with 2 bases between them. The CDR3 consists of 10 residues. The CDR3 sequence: CASSYGGYTF. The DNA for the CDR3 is TGTGCCAGCAGTTACGGTGGCTACACCTTC.

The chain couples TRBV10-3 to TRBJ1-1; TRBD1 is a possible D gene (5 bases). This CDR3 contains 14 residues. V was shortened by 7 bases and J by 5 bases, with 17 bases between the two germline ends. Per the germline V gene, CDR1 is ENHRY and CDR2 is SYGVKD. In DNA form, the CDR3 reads TGTGCCATCACCGATGAAAGGGGTTCAACTGAAGCTTTCTTT. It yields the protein CAITDERGSTEAFF.

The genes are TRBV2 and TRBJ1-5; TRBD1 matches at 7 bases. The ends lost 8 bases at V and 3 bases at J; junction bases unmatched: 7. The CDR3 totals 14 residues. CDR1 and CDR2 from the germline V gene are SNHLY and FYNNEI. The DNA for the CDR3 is TGTGCCAGCGCGGGAGGGGGCCCCAATCAGCCCCAGCATTTT. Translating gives CASAGGGPNQPQHF.

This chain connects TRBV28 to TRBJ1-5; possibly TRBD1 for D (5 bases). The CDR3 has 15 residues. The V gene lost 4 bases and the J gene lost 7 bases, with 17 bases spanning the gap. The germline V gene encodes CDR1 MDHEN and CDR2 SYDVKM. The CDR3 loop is CASSSAEGWDQPQHF. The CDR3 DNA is TGTGCCAGCAGTTCGGCCGAAGGGTGGGACCAGCCCCAGCATTTT.

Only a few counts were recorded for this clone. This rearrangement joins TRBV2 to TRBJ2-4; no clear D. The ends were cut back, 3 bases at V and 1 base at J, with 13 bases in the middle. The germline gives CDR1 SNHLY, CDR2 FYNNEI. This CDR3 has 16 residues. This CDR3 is CASSEAVESAKNIQYF. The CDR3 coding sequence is TGTGCCAGCAGTGAGGCAGTGGAGTCGGCCAAAAACATTCAGTACTTC.

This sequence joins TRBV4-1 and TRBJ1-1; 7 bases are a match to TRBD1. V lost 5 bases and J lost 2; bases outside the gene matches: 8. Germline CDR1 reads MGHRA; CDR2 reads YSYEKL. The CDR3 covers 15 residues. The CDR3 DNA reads TGCGCCAGCAGCAAACCGGGACAGAGAAACACTGAAGCTTTCTTT. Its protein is CASSKPGQRNTEAFF.

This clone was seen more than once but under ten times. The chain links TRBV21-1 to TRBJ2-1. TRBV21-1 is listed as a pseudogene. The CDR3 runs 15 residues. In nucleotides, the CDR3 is TGTGCCAGCAGCTCTGTACATTGGGTTTGCAATGAGCAGTTCTTC. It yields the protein CASSSVHWVCNEQFF.

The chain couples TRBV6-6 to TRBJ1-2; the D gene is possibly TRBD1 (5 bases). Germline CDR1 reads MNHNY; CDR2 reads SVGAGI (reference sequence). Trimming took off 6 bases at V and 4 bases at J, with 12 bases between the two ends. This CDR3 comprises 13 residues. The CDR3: CASRPGGLYGYTF. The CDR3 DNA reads TGTGCCAGCAGACCCGGGGGACTCTATGGCTACACCTTC.

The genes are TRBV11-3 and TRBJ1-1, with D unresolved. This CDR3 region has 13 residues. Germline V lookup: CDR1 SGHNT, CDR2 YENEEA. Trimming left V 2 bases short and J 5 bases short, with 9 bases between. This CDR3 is CASSLLLITEAFF. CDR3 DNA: TGTGCCAGCAGCTTATTGTTGATAACTGAAGCTTTCTTT.

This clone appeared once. CDR3 sequence (DNA): TGTGCCAACCCACAGGGGATTCAAACTAATGAAAAACTGTTTTTT. Its translation: CANPQGIQTNEKLFF. V and J are TRBV10-3 and TRBJ1-4; TRBD1 agrees at 7 bases. The V and J ends lost 10 bases and 1 base, in that order; junction bases with no gene match: 9. CDR3 length equals 15 residues. Germline V gene lookup returns CDR1 ENHRY and CDR2 SYGVKD.

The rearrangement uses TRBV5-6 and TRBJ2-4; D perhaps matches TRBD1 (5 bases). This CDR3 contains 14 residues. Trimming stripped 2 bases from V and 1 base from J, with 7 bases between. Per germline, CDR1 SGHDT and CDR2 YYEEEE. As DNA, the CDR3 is TGTGCCAGCAGCTTTGCAGGGGCCAAAAACATTCAGTACTTC. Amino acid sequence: CASSFAGAKNIQYF.

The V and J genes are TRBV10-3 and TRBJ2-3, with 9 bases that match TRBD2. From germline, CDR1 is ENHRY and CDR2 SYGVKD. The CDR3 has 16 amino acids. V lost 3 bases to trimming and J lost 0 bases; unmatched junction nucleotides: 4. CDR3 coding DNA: TGTGCCATCAGTGAAAGGCTAGCGGGGAGCACAGATACGCAGTATTTT. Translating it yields CAISERLAGSTDTQYF.

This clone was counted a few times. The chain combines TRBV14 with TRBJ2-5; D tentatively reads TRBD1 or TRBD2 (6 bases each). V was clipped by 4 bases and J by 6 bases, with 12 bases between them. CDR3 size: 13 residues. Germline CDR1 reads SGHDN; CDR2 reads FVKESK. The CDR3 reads CASSPGAVKTQYF. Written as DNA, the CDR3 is TGTGCCAGCAGCCCGGGGGCGGTGAAGACCCAGTACTTC.

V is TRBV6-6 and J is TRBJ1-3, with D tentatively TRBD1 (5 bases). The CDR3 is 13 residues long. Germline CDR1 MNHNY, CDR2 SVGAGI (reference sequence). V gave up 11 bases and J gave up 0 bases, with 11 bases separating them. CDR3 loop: CALGGASGNTIYF. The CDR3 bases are TGTGCCCTAGGAGGGGCCTCTGGAAACACCATATATTTT.

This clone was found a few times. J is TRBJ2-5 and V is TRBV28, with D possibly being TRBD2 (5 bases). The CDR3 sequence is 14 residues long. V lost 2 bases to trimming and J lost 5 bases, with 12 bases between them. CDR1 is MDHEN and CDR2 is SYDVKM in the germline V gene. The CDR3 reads CASSLIGNGETQYF. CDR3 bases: TGTGCCAGCAGTTTAATCGGGAACGGGGAGACCCAGTACTTC.

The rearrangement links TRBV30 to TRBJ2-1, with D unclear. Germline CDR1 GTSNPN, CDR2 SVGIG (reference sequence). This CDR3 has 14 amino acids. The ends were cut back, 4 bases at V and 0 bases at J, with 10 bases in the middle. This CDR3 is CAWNGLSSYNEQFF. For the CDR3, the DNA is TGTGCCTGGAATGGCCTCAGCTCCTACAATGAGCAGTTCTTC.